This TCR beta chain was recovered during a study of blood T cell repertoires in COVID-19. The germline V gene encodes CDR1 SEHNR and CDR2 FQNEAQ (reference sequence). The CDR3 is 15 amino acids. Unmatched junction bases numbered 5, after V lost 3 bases and J lost 6 bases. This table comes from immunoSEQ multiplex PCR, and its TCRdb copy is limited to in-frame clones, with some not included. This sample yields about 52,000 clones, of which more than 75% are seen a single time; roughly 15% belongs to the top ten. The receptor's source is a man between 65 and 85 years old with acute or convalescent COVID-19. The V call is TRBV7-9, the J call TRBJ1-6; 7 bases agree with TRBD1. The sequenced sample consisted of peripheral blood. DNA of the CDR3: TGTGCCAGCAGCTTTAGGGGGCTCGGTAATTCACCCCTCCACTTT. It yields the protein CASSFRGLGNSPLHF.